This T cell receptor (beta chain) was identified during a study of metastatic and nonmetastatic thyroid tumors. Background on the study: Repertoires from blood and tumor or nodule tissue of malignant and benign thyroid patients were compared.

Among the patients, none had received any treatment before thyroid surgery. MiXCR re-clonotyped the PCR reads for TCRdb. The data show just over 70,000 clones, 18% seen once. This clone appeared many times. The antigen is unknown. Germline V lookup: CDR1 MNHNS, CDR2 SASEGT. J was trimmed by 2 bases and V by 6 bases; bases with no gene match: 14. The length of the CDR3 is 17 residues. General observations from the study: According to reports, the diversity of TCR beta was significantly higher in malignant thyroid tumors than in benign nodules, and this held in both blood and tumor samples.

The sample taken for sequencing was blood. The origin of this receptor is a female donor with papillary thyroid cancer or a benign thyroid nodule (not recorded which). Some clones in this sample may be carry-over from other donors' samples. The rearrangement links TRBV6-1 to TRBJ2-7; 9 positions match TRBD2. This CDR3 reads CASSPQAGGLGPYEQYF. The CDR3 region has the DNA TGTGCCAGCAGCCCCCAGGCGGGAGGGCTTGGTCCCTACGAGCAGTACTTC.